The 11 T cell receptor beta chains reported below all come from one sample, sequenced in a study of blood T cell repertoires in COVID-19. Some clones are missing from TCRdb's copy, which holds only in-frame ones; the method was immunoSEQ multiplex PCR. Among more than 400,000 clones listed, approximately 83% were seen once. Sequencing used peripheral blood. The receptors stem from a human donor in a cohort sampled during active COVID-19.

The gene calls are TRBV25-1 and TRBJ1-2; 8 bases are a match to TRBD1. The CDR3 consists of 13 residues. Germline loops: CDR1 MGHDK, CDR2 SYGVNS. Trimming cost V 6 bases and J 3 bases; bases outside gene matches: 3. The CDR3 here is CASRETGDYGYTF. CDR3 DNA: TGTGCCAGCAGGGAGACAGGGGACTATGGCTACACCTTC.

The V and J genes are TRBV11-3 and TRBJ2-1; D may be TRBD2 (5 bases). With 5 bases removed from V and 15 bases from J, the gap between germline ends came to 26 bases. Per germline, CDR1 SGHNT and CDR2 YENEEA. The CDR3 has 15 residues. The CDR3 reads CASSPAGFSAGLMFF. The DNA of the CDR3 is TGTGCCAGCAGCCCCGCCGGGTTTAGTGCGGGTCTTATGTTCTTC.

The rearrangement links TRBV24-1 to TRBJ2-2; D remains unclear. V lost 3 bases and J lost 5, with 12 bases in between. Germline V CDR1 and CDR2: KGHDR, SFDVKD. This CDR3 is 15 amino acids long. CDR3 sequence reads: CATSDTLPRTGELFF. For the CDR3, the DNA is TGTGCCACCAGTGATACCTTACCGAGAACCGGGGAGCTGTTTTTT.

The chain employs TRBV29-1 and TRBJ2-2; D unclear. V was pared by 6 bases and J by 6 bases, with 11 bases between. CDR1 and CDR2 (germline): SQVTM, ANQGSEA. The CDR3 sequence is 12 residues long. As DNA, the CDR3 is TGCAGCGTCAGTCCCGCGGCCGGGGAGCTGTTTTTT. Translated, it gives CSVSPAAGELFF.

J is TRBJ1-5 and V is TRBV6-2 or TRBV6-3, with D maybe TRBD1 (6 bases). Germline CDR1 MNHEY, CDR2 SVGEGT. The CDR3 loop spans 16 amino acids. Trimming removed 3 bases at V and 2 bases at J, with 14 bases between. The CDR3 coding sequence is TGTGCCAGCAGTTATAGTAGGACAGATGGCAATCAGCCCCAGCATTTT. This translates into CASSYSRTDGNQPQHF.

The J gene is TRBJ2-7, the V gene TRBV9; D is undetermined. The CDR3 contains 14 residues. CDR1 SGDLS and CDR2 YYNGEE come from the germline V gene. Trimming took off 4 bases at V and 9 bases at J, with 20 bases between the two ends. CDR3 sequence reads: CASSPIGSPEGQYF. The CDR3 DNA reads as TGTGCCAGCAGCCCAATCGGGTCCCCGGAAGGGCAGTACTTC.

This chain joins TRBV18 and TRBJ2-7; 8 bases map to TRBD2. Germline V CDR1 and CDR2: KGHSH, LQKENI. Trimming removed 2 bases from V and 2 bases from J; junction bases left unmatched: 5. The CDR3 sequence is 15 residues long. CDR3 sequence reads: CASSPGLAGTYEQYF. The CDR3, as DNA: TGTGCCAGCTCACCAGGGCTAGCGGGTACCTACGAGCAGTACTTC.

In this sample, this clone turned up a few times. The chain is built from TRBV3-1 (or the pseudogene TRBV3-2) and TRBJ1-1, with 7 bases that match TRBD1. The CDR3 sequence is 14 residues long. J lost 4 bases, V lost 4 bases, and 6 bases had no gene match. Germline V CDR1 and CDR2: LGHDT, YNNKEL (reference sequence). The CDR3 bases are TGTGCCAGCAGCCCGGACAGGTGGGGCACTGAAGCTTTCTTT. Protein sequence: CASSPDRWGTEAFF.

CDR3 region: CSVGSSLNTEAFF. DNA for the CDR3: TGCAGCGTCGGAAGTAGCTTGAACACTGAAGCTTTCTTT. The gene calls are TRBV29-1 and TRBJ1-1; no reliable D call. CDR1 is SQVTM and CDR2 is ANQGSEA in the germline V gene. The CDR3 covers 13 residues. With 6 bases removed from V and 0 bases from J, the gap between germline ends came to 11 bases.

V gene TRBV7-8 combines with J gene TRBJ1-1; D unresolved. Trimming cost V 5 bases and J 10 bases, with 17 bases left between them. CDR3 size: 13 residues. CDR1 and CDR2 (germline): SGHVS, FQNEAQ. CDR3 nucleotide sequence: TGTGCCAGCAGCCCACCGACGGGAGTAGGAGCTTTCTTT. It yields the protein CASSPPTGVGAFF.

The V call is TRBV5-5, the J call TRBJ2-1; 9 nucleotides line up with TRBD2. Germline V gene sequence: CDR1 SGHKS, CDR2 YYEKEE (reference sequence). The CDR3 is 16 residues long. The trim removed 0 bases at V and 1 base at J, leaving 2 bases unmatched. CDR3 sequence (DNA): TGTGCCAGCAGCTTGGCTAGCGGGGTTTCCTACAATGAGCAGTTCTTC. Residues: CASSLASGVSYNEQFF.